This T cell receptor beta chain originates from a study of T cells in Graves' hyperthyroidism and ophthalmopathy. TCR beta CDR3 sequences were amplified from RNA transcripts. An initial round of RT-PCR targeting the TCR CDR3 relied on the HTBI primer set. TCRdb reprocessed the multiplex PCR reads via MiXCR and lists one record per CDR3 protein. Of 250,000 to 400,000 distinct CDR3 sequences detected, 12% to 15% appear once; the ten largest clones hold 30% to 35%. Patients affected by ophthalmopathy presented a Clinical Activity Score of at least 3, a NOSPECS grade of at least 4, and disease duration below 3 months. Sequencing was performed on blood. The sequence was obtained from a woman aged 40 to 50 with Graves' ophthalmopathy.

CDR3 bases: TGTGCCAGCAGCTTAAGTGGGCTTAGTGAAAAACTGTTTTTT. Translation gives CASSLSGLSEKLFF. This chain uses TRBV7-9 with TRBJ1-4; no reliable D call. V dropped 2 bases and J dropped 7 bases, with 11 bases sitting between them. The CDR3 consists of 14 residues. From germline, CDR1 is SEHNR and CDR2 FQNEAQ (reference sequence). Looking up the rest from reference TRBV7-9 and TRBJ1-4 gives the full variable domain: DTGVSQNPRHKITKRGQNVTFRCDPISEHNRLYWYRQTLGQGPEFLTYFQNEAQLEKSRLLSDRFSAERPKGSFSTLEIQRTEQGDSAMYLCASSLSGLSEKLFFGSGTQLSVL.